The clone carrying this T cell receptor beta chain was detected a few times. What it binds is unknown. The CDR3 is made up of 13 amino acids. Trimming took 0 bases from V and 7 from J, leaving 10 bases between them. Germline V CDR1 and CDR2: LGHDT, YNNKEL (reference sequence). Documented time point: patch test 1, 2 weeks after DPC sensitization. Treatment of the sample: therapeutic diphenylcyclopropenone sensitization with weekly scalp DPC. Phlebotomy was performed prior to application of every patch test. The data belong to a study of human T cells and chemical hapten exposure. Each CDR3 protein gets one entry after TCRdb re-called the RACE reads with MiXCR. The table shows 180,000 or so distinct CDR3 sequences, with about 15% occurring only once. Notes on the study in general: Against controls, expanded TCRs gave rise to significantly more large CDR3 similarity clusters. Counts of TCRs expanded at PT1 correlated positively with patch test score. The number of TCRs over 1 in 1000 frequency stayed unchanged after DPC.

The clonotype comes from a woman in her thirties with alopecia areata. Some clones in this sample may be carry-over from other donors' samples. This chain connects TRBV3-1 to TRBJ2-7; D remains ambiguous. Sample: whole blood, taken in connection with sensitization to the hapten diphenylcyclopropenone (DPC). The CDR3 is CASSQDPLMEQYF. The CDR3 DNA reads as TGTGCCAGCAGCCAAGACCCACTAATGGAGCAGTACTTC.